The clone carrying this TCR beta chain was seen only a few times. What it binds is unknown. CDR1 PRHDT and CDR2 FYEKMQ come from the germline V gene (reference sequence). The germline V and J ends were trimmed by 5 bases and 0 bases, with 10 bases remaining between them. This CDR3 region has 14 residues. The source of the sample is a study of siplizumab effects on memory and regulatory T cells. Notes on the study in general: Memory cells seemed less diverse than naive T cells, which also seemed major contributors to the alloresponse.

The data were produced by immunoSEQ multiplex PCR, yet TCRdb's version contains in-frame clones alone and is incomplete. The top ten hold roughly two fifths of the sample, which has 55,000 to 70,000 clones, over 90% seen once. The rearrangement joins TRBV13 to TRBJ2-5, with a weak D call TRBD1 (6 bases). Sequenced: CD8+ T cells sorted from blood. The TCR sequence derives from a human donor in good health. The CDR3 sequence: CASSLWDNQETQYF. The CDR3, as DNA: TGTGCCAGCAGCCTCTGGGACAACCAAGAGACCCAGTACTTC.